This T cell receptor (beta chain) appears in the sequencing data of a study of cytomegalovirus exposure and HLA in healthy donors. Regarding the study as a whole: Among TCR beta chains, those listed as cytomegalovirus-associated numbered about 160. An analysis was carried out later, and it reportedly showed fewer N-insertions in an Asian-associated ancestry cluster than the approximately 660-donor mean. Later analysis associated a missense DCLRE1C variant with TCR beta V- and J-gene trimming.

There are 12 residues in the CDR3. V dropped 10 bases and J dropped 1 base, with 10 bases sitting between them. The germline V gene encodes CDR1 ENHRY and CDR2 SYGVKD. PCR amplification relied on 60 Vbeta primers (plus 13 Jbeta primers). Produced via immunoSEQ multiplex PCR; TCRdb's table is partial and in-frame only. The top ten clones hold about 1.3% of a sample with roughly 180,000 clones, 80% of them seen once. Whereas donors were nominally healthy upon sampling, unrecorded immune exposures were probable. Worth noting for this clone: What it recognizes is unknown.

This receptor was obtained from a man between 25 and 39 years old in good health and CMV-seronegative. V and J are TRBV10-3 and TRBJ1-1; D gene ambiguous. Material: PBMCs. CDR3 loop: CASGLRNTEAFF. The CDR3 nucleotides read TGTGCCAGTGGACTTCGGAACACTGAAGCTTTCTTT.